Listed below are T cell receptor beta chains from one sample, sequenced in a study of T cells in Graves' hyperthyroidism and ophthalmopathy. TCRdb reprocessed the multiplex PCR reads via MiXCR and lists one record per CDR3 protein. The repertoire holds about 400,000 distinct CDR3 sequences, about 15% seen once, with 30% to 35% in the top ten. The sequenced sample consisted of blood. The receptor source for this set is a woman in her twenties or thirties with Graves' hyperthyroidism. Each CDR3 is given with its conserved first and last residue. The order of the fields is CDR3 protein, CDR3 DNA, D gene, J gene, clone size, V gene. D genes are given only for firm matches. Size values are once, few and many counts, or a class for expanded clones, and some rows have none.

CASSEGGLAGGNTDTQYF TGTGCCAGCAGTGAAGGGGGACTAGCGGGAGGGAACACAGATACGCAGTATTTT TRBD2 TRBJ2-3 . TRBV6-1
CATSRGTAPYNEQFF TGTGCCACCAGCAGAGGGACAGCCCCATACAATGAGCAGTTCTTC . TRBJ2-1 few TRBV15
CASKGGSVNNEQFF TGTGCCAGCAAAGGCGGGAGCGTCAACAATGAGCAGTTCTTC TRBD2 TRBJ2-1 few TRBV25-1
CSASRVEYEQYF TGCAGTGCTAGCCGGGTTGAATACGAGCAGTACTTC . TRBJ2-7 few TRBV20-1
CASSFSGLAVNTGELFF TGTGCCAGCAGTTTCTCGGGACTAGCGGTGAACACCGGGGAGCTGTTTTTT TRBD2 TRBJ2-2 . TRBV6-5
CASSYRLGAYEQYF TGTGCCAGCAGTTACCGATTGGGAGCCTACGAGCAGTACTTC . TRBJ2-7 few TRBV6-5
CATSDLADTQYF TGTGCCACCAGTGATTTGGCAGATACGCAGTATTTT . TRBJ2-3 many TRBV24-1
CASSWGGSISYEQYF TGTGCCAGCAGTTGGGGCGGGAGTATTTCCTACGAGCAGTACTTC TRBD2 TRBJ2-7 many TRBV12-3/TRBV12-4
CASRMGGVGETQYF TGTGCCAGTCGAATGGGGGGAGTAGGAGAGACCCAGTACTTC . TRBJ2-5 . TRBV19
CASSLGGLGNTEAFF TGTGCCAGCAGTTTAGGAGGGTTGGGGAACACTGAAGCTTTCTTT . TRBJ1-1 . TRBV28
CASSSRRASVSSYEQYF TGTGCCAGCAGTTCACGGAGGGCGTCTGTAAGCTCCTACGAGCAGTACTTC . TRBJ2-7 many TRBV6-1
CASNGGQRQYF TGTGCCAGCAACGGGGGGCAGAGGCAGTACTTC . TRBJ2-7 few TRBV28
CSASRGLSSYNEQFF TGCAGTGCTAGTAGAGGACTGAGCTCCTACAATGAGCAGTTCTTC . TRBJ2-1 many TRBV20-1
CSASWTSGSADTQYF TGCAGTGCGTCGTGGACTAGCGGGAGTGCAGATACGCAGTATTTT TRBD2 TRBJ2-3 many TRBV20-1
CASSPMGQPNTEAFF TGCGCCAGCAGCCCAATGGGACAGCCGAACACTGAAGCTTTCTTT TRBD1 TRBJ1-1 few TRBV5-1
CASSLSGQGYQPQHF TGTGCCAGCAGCTTATCCGGACAGGGCTATCAGCCCCAGCATTTT TRBD1 TRBJ1-5 many TRBV7-8
CASSPLAGTGDTQYF TGTGCCAGCTCACCACTAGCGGGCACGGGGGATACGCAGTATTTT TRBD2 TRBJ2-3 many TRBV18
CASGPGTSGSYEQYF TGTGCCAGCGGCCCCGGGACTAGCGGCTCCTACGAGCAGTACTTC TRBD2 TRBJ2-7 . TRBV9
CASSLEPSSYNEQFF TGTGCCAGCAGTTTAGAGCCAAGCTCCTACAATGAGCAGTTCTTC . TRBJ2-1 many TRBV5-1
CASSPKDRSRTGELFF TGTGCCAGTAGTCCAAAGGACAGGAGTAGAACCGGGGAGCTGTTTTTT TRBD1 TRBJ2-2 . TRBV19
CASSPQTTGSSSYEQYF TGTGCCAGCAGCCCCCAAACAACAGGGTCTTCCTCCTACGAGCAGTACTTC . TRBJ2-7 many TRBV9
CASSSTAGTYYEQYF TGCGCCAGCAGCTCAACCGCCGGGACATACTACGAGCAGTACTTC . TRBJ2-7 many TRBV5-1
CASGLDNQPQHF TGTGCTAGTGGTTTGGATAATCAGCCCCAGCATTTT . TRBJ1-5 few TRBV12-5
CASSFVDKPSYEQYF TGCGCCAGCAGCTTTGTGGACAAGCCATCCTACGAGCAGTACTTC . TRBJ2-7 . TRBV5-1
CATSSGGGGYNEQFF TGTGCCACCAGTTCGGGGGGGGGTGGATACAATGAGCAGTTCTTC TRBD2 TRBJ2-1 many TRBV24-1
CASSQEQGNSPLHF TGCGCCAGCAGCCAAGAACAGGGGAATTCACCCCTCCACTTT TRBD1 TRBJ1-6 . TRBV4-1
CASSQLGKSEQYF TGTGCCAGCAGCCAATTGGGGAAGAGCGAGCAGTACTTC . TRBJ2-7 many TRBV3-1
CASSRSGDNYGYTF TGCGCCAGCAGCCGCTCAGGAGATAACTATGGCTACACCTTC . TRBJ1-2 many TRBV5-1
CASSIVARQGIQPQHF TGTGCCAGTAGTATAGTAGCGCGACAGGGTATACAGCCCCAGCATTTT TRBD1 TRBJ1-5 few TRBV19
CSVEGVTDTQYF TGCAGCGTTGAAGGTGTCACAGATACGCAGTATTTT . TRBJ2-3 . TRBV29-1
CASSLSSGFRADTQYF TGTGCCAGCAGTTTATCGTCGGGGTTCCGGGCAGATACGCAGTATTTT . TRBJ2-3 many TRBV27
CASSDSGTGIRGANVLTF TGTGCCAGCAGTGACTCCGGGACAGGGATAAGGGGGGCCAACGTCCTGACTTTC TRBD1 TRBJ2-6 many TRBV28
CASSFRETLPPRPEQYF TGTGCCAGCAGCTTCAGGGAGACCCTACCTCCGCGCCCCGAGCAGTACTTC . TRBJ2-7 many TRBV5-6
CASSYKAGGRNTGELFF TGTGCCAGCAGTTATAAGGCTGGCGGGAGAAACACCGGGGAGCTGTTTTTT TRBD2 TRBJ2-2 . TRBV28
CASSPGLADTYEQYF TGCGCCAGCAGCCCTGGACTAGCGGACACCTACGAGCAGTACTTC TRBD2 TRBJ2-7 . TRBV4-1
CASFPGGSTTDTQYF TGCGCCAGCTTCCCAGGCGGGAGCACCACAGATACGCAGTATTTT TRBD2 TRBJ2-3 few TRBV5-1
CASSFRDGTYEQYF TGTGCCAGCAGTTTCCGGGACGGTACCTACGAGCAGTACTTC . TRBJ2-7 . TRBV12-3/TRBV12-4
CASSPQPGLEKLFF TGTGCCAGCAGCCCACAGCCGGGACTTGAAAAACTGTTTTTT . TRBJ1-4 few TRBV9
CASSFTRGYGYTF TGTGCCAGCAGTTTCACCAGGGGCTATGGCTACACCTTC . TRBJ1-2 many TRBV27
CAWRDSQGTGNTIYF TGTGCCTGGAGAGACTCACAGGGAACCGGAAACACCATATATTTT . TRBJ1-3 . TRBV30
CASSSRGPPSGNTIYF TGTGCCAGCAGCTCAAGAGGGCCCCCCTCTGGAAACACCATATATTTT . TRBJ1-3 . TRBV13
CASSRQGHGNIQYF TGCGCCAGCAGCCGACAGGGGCATGGAAACATTCAGTACTTC TRBD1 TRBJ2-4 few TRBV5-1
CASSQGRLAGVADTQYF TGTGCCAGTAGTCAGGGGCGGCTAGCGGGAGTCGCAGATACGCAGTATTTT TRBD2 TRBJ2-3 few TRBV19
CASSIERGRASYNEQFF TGTGCCAGTAGCATCGAGAGGGGGAGGGCCTCTTACAATGAGCAGTTCTTC . TRBJ2-1 few TRBV19
CASSLPAGELFF TGTGCCAGCAGTTTACCGGCCGGGGAGCTGTTTTTT . TRBJ2-2 once TRBV28
CASRRGQGSTPLHF TGTGCCAGCAGGAGGGGACAGGGTTCGACACCCCTCCACTTT TRBD1 TRBJ1-6 many TRBV3-1
CASSPAYLQFF TGTGCCAGCAGCCCCGCTTATTTGCAGTTCTTC . TRBJ2-1 . TRBV12-3/TRBV12-4
CASSLLAGHTGELFF TGTGCCAGCAGTTTGCTAGCGGGGCACACCGGGGAGCTGTTTTTT TRBD2 TRBJ2-2 many TRBV12-3/TRBV12-4
CSASQGGLIAKNIQYF TGCAGTGCTAGTCAGGGGGGTCTCATAGCCAAAAACATTCAGTACTTC . TRBJ2-4 many TRBV20-1
CASSLGTRRIQPQHF TGTGCCAGCAGCTTGGGGACAAGACGGATTCAGCCCCAGCATTTT . TRBJ1-5 . TRBV5-8
CASSLRGISYNEQFF TGTGCCAGCAGCCTGAGGGGCATCTCCTACAATGAGCAGTTCTTC . TRBJ2-1 many TRBV3-1
CSATRGDEQFF TGCAGTGCTACCAGGGGCGATGAGCAGTTCTTC . TRBJ2-1 . TRBV20-1
CGSSLAGSGGQFF TGTGGCAGCAGCTTAGCCGGGAGTGGGGGGCAGTTCTTC . TRBJ2-1 . TRBV7-8
CAISKSGGGNQPQHF TGTGCCATCAGTAAATCAGGGGGAGGCAATCAGCCCCAGCATTTT TRBD1 TRBJ1-5 few TRBV10-3
CASSQGGNGELFF TGTGCCAGCAGCCAAGGGGGGAACGGGGAGCTGTTTTTT . TRBJ2-2 many TRBV3-1